A selection of T cell receptor delta chains follows, all from one sample in a study of Vδ1+ human thymocytes. TCRdb re-called the multiplex PCR reads using CATT. The repertoire holds around 56,000 delta-chain clones, with roughly 15% as singletons. The source material was Vdelta1+ gamma-delta thymocytes from the thymus. Receptors were obtained from a girl under three years old who had congenital heart surgery. Both conserved end residues are trimmed from each CDR3. Each record gives: V gene, J gene, CDR3 protein.

V gene: TRDV1; J gene: TRDJ1; CDR3 protein: ALGAEGDTHATDKLI
V gene: TRDV1; J gene: TRDJ1; CDR3 protein: ALGPRGRLPTDKLI
V gene: TRDV1; J gene: TRDJ1; CDR3 protein: ALGELVPRGGIQSTAKLI
V gene: TRDV1; J gene: TRDJ1; CDR3 protein: ALGESVPNILGGYAADKLI
V gene: TRDV1; J gene: TRDJ1; CDR3 protein: ALAPSSYFGAPSRHTDKLI
V gene: TRDV1; J gene: TRDJ1; CDR3 protein: ALGEEGLPTSYRRDTDKLI
V gene: TRDV1; J gene: TRDJ1; CDR3 protein: ALGEQDPSTRLGNQYTDKLI
V gene: TRDV1; J gene: TRDJ1; CDR3 protein: ALGELGGADKLI
V gene: TRDV1; J gene: TRDJ1; CDR3 protein: ALGDPPAGWGIQYTDKLI
V gene: TRDV1; J gene: TRDJ1; CDR3 protein: ALGDHTDKLI
V gene: TRDV1; J gene: TRDJ1; CDR3 protein: ALGERRGMGHTDKLI
V gene: TRDV1; J gene: TRDJ1; CDR3 protein: ALGELPYSGAKYRLGAKLI
V gene: TRAV29/DV5; J gene: TRDJ1; CDR3 protein: AKASPPVLSQQKLI
V gene: TRDV2; J gene: TRDJ1; CDR3 protein: ACDPWGRSEYTDKLI
V gene: TRDV1; J gene: TRDJ1; CDR3 protein: ALGELNPKTKTVSTDKLI
V gene: TRDV1; J gene: TRDJ1; CDR3 protein: ALGGLRGSRHTDKLI
V gene: TRDV1; J gene: TRDJ1; CDR3 protein: ALGELVLSPRGLDKLI
V gene: TRDV1; J gene: TRDJ1; CDR3 protein: ALGDILPQTGGPKYTDKLI
V gene: TRDV1; J gene: TRDJ1; CDR3 protein: ALGELNAYSYEHTDKLI
V gene: TRDV1; J gene: TRDJ1; CDR3 protein: ALGAHFLKGYWGSYTDKLI
V gene: TRDV1; J gene: TRDJ1; CDR3 protein: ALGGRVPNQNWGRYTDKLI
V gene: TRDV1; J gene: TRDJ1; CDR3 protein: ALGELKGIRRYTDKLI
V gene: TRDV1; J gene: TRDJ1; CDR3 protein: ALGGLRGIPTHKLI
V gene: TRDV1; J gene: TRDJ1; CDR3 protein: ALGELSGLPVSTGGYKSDKLI
V gene: TRDV1; J gene: TRDJ1; CDR3 protein: ALTYAGVLGDTPYTDKLI
V gene: TRAV29/DV5; J gene: TRDJ1; CDR3 protein: AASDWGIQPPQLYTDKLI
V gene: TRDV1; J gene: TRDJ1; CDR3 protein: AMRRDGTGGQYTDKLI
V gene: TRDV1; J gene: TRDJ1; CDR3 protein: ALGDPRFRAYWGRVSDKLI
V gene: TRDV1; J gene: TRDJ1; CDR3 protein: ALGCFPTSGGAYTDKLI
V gene: TRAV29/DV5; J gene: TRDJ1; CDR3 protein: AATYLVLQSNWGVYTDKLI
V gene: TRDV1; J gene: TRDJ1; CDR3 protein: ALGDPTIPTSGGYSGDKLI
V gene: TRDV1; J gene: TRDJ1; CDR3 protein: ALGELVLHGDWGYYTDKLI
V gene: TRAV29/DV5; J gene: TRDJ1; CDR3 protein: AASSWGGIHAVLYTDKLI
V gene: TRDV1; J gene: TRDJ1; CDR3 protein: ALGEPLFLQGDNTDKLI
V gene: TRDV1; J gene: TRDJ1; CDR3 protein: ALGERVTLGDTDKLI
V gene: TRDV1; J gene: TRDJ1; CDR3 protein: ALGEYPLHYWGSDKLI
V gene: TRDV1; J gene: TRDJ1; CDR3 protein: ALGEPWGGASPPLDKLI
V gene: TRDV1; J gene: TRDJ1; CDR3 protein: ALGELLPTLWGIRADKLI
V gene: TRDV1; J gene: TRDJ1; CDR3 protein: ALGERGDRAALTDTDKLI
V gene: TRDV1; J gene: TRDJ1; CDR3 protein: ALGELPQHWGIRGGTDKLI
V gene: TRDV2; J gene: TRDJ1; CDR3 protein: ACDRVPPSKLI
V gene: TRDV1; J gene: TRDJ2; CDR3 protein: ALGEQEGRPTRSGTKTAQLF
V gene: TRDV1; J gene: TRDJ1; CDR3 protein: ALGELGLRGMPGWLI
V gene: TRDV1; J gene: TRDJ1; CDR3 protein: ALGELTPAFLKLDTGYTDKLI
V gene: TRDV1; J gene: TRDJ1; CDR3 protein: ALGEWAWGLSSGGYYTDKLI
V gene: TRDV1; J gene: TRDJ1; CDR3 protein: ALGEPSLPPAPYWGGTDKLI
V gene: TRDV1; J gene: TRDJ1; CDR3 protein: ALGEQSWGIPGTDKLI
V gene: TRDV1; J gene: TRDJ1; CDR3 protein: ALGVPLILRWVLGDTGSRTDKLI
V gene: TRDV2; J gene: TRDJ1; CDR3 protein: ACDTGSYGTGGTDKLI
V gene: TRDV1; J gene: TRDJ1; CDR3 protein: ALGTAFHYTVLGDRTDKLI
V gene: TRDV1; J gene: TRDJ1; CDR3 protein: ALGNLRTTGTTEYTDKLI
V gene: TRDV1; J gene: TRDJ1; CDR3 protein: ALGASSQPYWGIRVVQLI
V gene: TRDV1; J gene: TRDJ1; CDR3 protein: ALGEIPMVGDLKPGTDKLI
V gene: TRDV1; J gene: TRDJ1; CDR3 protein: ALGKTTGLRTNWGISTTDKLI
V gene: TRDV2; J gene: TRDJ1; CDR3 protein: ACDTCGGRAYTDKLI